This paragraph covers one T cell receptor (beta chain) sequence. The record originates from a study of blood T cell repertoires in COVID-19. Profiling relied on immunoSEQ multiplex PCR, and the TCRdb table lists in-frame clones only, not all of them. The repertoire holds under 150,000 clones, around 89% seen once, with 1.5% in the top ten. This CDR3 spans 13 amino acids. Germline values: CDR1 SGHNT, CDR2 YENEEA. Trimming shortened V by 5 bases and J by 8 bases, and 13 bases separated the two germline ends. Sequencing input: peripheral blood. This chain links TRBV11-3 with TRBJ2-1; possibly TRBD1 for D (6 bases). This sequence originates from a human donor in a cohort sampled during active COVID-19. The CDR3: CASSLTGKHEQFF. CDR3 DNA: TGTGCCAGCAGCCTCACAGGGAAGCATGAGCAGTTCTTC.